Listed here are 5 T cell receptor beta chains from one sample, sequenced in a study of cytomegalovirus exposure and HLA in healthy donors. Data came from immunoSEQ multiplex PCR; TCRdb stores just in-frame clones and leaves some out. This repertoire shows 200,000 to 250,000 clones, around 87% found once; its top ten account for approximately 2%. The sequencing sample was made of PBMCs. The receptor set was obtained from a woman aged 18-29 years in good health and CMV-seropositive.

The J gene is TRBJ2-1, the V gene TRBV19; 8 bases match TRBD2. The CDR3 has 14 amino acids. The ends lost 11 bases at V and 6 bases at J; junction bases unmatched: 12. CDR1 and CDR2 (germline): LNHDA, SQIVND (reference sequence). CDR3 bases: TGTGCCGCCTCGGAGGGACTAGAGTTCAATGAGCAGTTCTTC. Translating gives CAASEGLEFNEQFF. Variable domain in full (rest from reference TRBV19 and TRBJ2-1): DGGITQSPKYLFRKEGQNVTLSCEQNLNHDAMYWYRQDPGQGLRLIYYSQIVNDFQKGDIAEGYSVSREKKESFPLTVTSAQKNPTAFYLCAASEGLEFNEQFFGPGTRLTVL.

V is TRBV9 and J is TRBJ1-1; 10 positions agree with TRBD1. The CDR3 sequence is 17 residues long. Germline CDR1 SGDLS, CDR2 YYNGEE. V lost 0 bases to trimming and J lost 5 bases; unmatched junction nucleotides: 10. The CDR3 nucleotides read TGTGCCAGCAGCGTAGAGGCTCGGGACAGGGGAAGGACTGAAGCTTTCTTT. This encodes CASSVEARDRGRTEAFF.

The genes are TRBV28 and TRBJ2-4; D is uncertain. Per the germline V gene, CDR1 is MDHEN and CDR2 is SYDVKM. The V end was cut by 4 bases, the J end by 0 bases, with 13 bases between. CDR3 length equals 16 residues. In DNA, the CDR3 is TGTGCCAGCAGTTCTCCGGAACTACTAGCCAAAAACATTCAGTACTTC. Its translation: CASSSPELLAKNIQYF.

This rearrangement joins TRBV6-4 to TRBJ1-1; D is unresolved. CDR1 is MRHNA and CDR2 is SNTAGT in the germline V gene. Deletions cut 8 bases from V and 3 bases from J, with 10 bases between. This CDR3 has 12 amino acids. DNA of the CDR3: TGTGCCAGCCTGGGGAGAGACACTGAAGCTTTCTTT. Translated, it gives CASLGRDTEAFF.

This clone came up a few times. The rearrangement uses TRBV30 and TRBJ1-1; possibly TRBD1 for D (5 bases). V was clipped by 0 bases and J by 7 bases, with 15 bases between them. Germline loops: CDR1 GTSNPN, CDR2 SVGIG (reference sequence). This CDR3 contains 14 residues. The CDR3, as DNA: TGTGCCTGGAGTGTACGGAGGGGTCGGATTGAAGCTTTCTTT. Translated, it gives CAWSVRRGRIEAFF.